Listed below are T cell receptor beta chains from one sample, sequenced in a study of Graves' ophthalmopathy and Graves' hyperthyroidism. TCRdb re-called the multiplex PCR reads through MiXCR, storing one row per CDR3 protein. The profile covers a few hundred thousand distinct CDR3 sequences, with around 20% appearing a single time and roughly 3% taken by the ten largest. Sequenced material: peripheral blood. The receptors were gathered from a woman younger than 35 with stable Graves' hyperthyroidism. Both conserved end residues are part of each CDR3. A D gene is named only where the DNA matches it firmly. Expanded clones get a size class; other rows say once, few or many, or leave the size out.

clone_size	j_call	d_call	v_call	cdr3_aa	cdr3_nt
many	TRBJ1-5	TRBD1	TRBV27	CASRGQGGPISNQPQHF	TGTGCCAGCAGAGGACAGGGAGGACCTATTAGCAATCAGCCCCAGCATTTT
many	TRBJ2-5	-	TRBV13	CASSYGQGKETQYF	TGTGCCAGCAGCTACGGGCAGGGAAAAGAGACCCAGTACTTC
many	TRBJ1-6	TRBD1	TRBV6-1	CASSRGTVNSPLHF	TGTGCCAGCAGTCGCGGGACAGTTAATTCACCCCTCCACTTT
many	TRBJ1-2	TRBD1	TRBV18	CASSPQGQTTYGYTF	TGTGCCAGCTCACCCCAGGGACAGACGACCTATGGCTACACCTTC
few	TRBJ1-5	-	TRBV12-3/TRBV12-4	CASRPTGVLNQPQHF	TGTGCCAGCAGGCCAACTGGGGTCTTAAATCAGCCCCAGCATTTT
many	TRBJ2-5	-	TRBV5-4	CASSIPGVETQYF	TGTGCCAGCAGCATCCCAGGGGTGGAGACCCAGTACTTC
-	TRBJ1-5	-	TRBV20-1	CSASTRGLTNQPQHF	TGCAGTGCTAGTACCCGGGGGCTGACTAATCAGCCCCAGCATTTT
many	TRBJ1-5	TRBD1	TRBV27	CASSPLQGTGNQPQHF	TGTGCCAGCAGTCCGCTACAGGGGACCGGCAATCAGCCCCAGCATTTT
many	TRBJ1-6	-	TRBV20-1	CSAREEVLSPLHF	TGCAGTGCTAGAGAGGAGGTCCTTTCACCCCTCCACTTT
many	TRBJ1-1	TRBD1	TRBV5-1	CASSLGTGFGMDTEAFF	TGCGCCAGCAGCTTGGGGACAGGGTTTGGGATGGACACTGAAGCTTTCTTT
many	TRBJ2-7	TRBD2	TRBV7-2	CASSLLVAAPAGGPYEQYF	TGTGCCAGCAGCTTGCTGGTAGCCGCCCCAGCGGGAGGGCCTTACGAGCAGTACTTC
few	TRBJ1-1	-	TRBV2	CASSENSLLGTEAFF	TGTGCCAGCAGTGAAAATAGCCTCCTGGGTACTGAAGCTTTCTTT
-	TRBJ2-7	TRBD2	TRBV12-3/TRBV12-4	CASTEAGEGEQYF	TGTGCCAGCACCGAAGCGGGAGAGGGCGAGCAGTACTTC
many	TRBJ1-5	-	TRBV28	CASSSETAFNQPQHF	TGTGCCAGCAGTTCCGAGACAGCCTTCAATCAGCCCCAGCATTTT
many	TRBJ2-7	-	TRBV15	CATSRGGSDEQYF	TGTGCCACCAGCAGAGGCGGTTCGGACGAGCAGTACTTC
-	TRBJ2-7	TRBD1	TRBV2	CASKRDRSSYEQYF	TGTGCCAGCAAAAGGGACAGGAGCTCCTACGAGCAGTACTTC
many	TRBJ2-5	TRBD1	TRBV10-3	CAISVTDREAETQYF	TGTGCCATCAGTGTTACGGACAGGGAGGCAGAGACCCAGTACTTC
many	TRBJ2-5	TRBD2	TRBV10-2	CASSAVAGSQETQYF	TGCGCCAGCAGTGCGGTAGCGGGGTCGCAAGAGACCCAGTACTTC
-	TRBJ2-7	-	TRBV28	CVTTGGAGGEQYF	TGTGTAACGACGGGGGGCGCGGGCGGGGAGCAGTACTTC
-	TRBJ1-1	-	TRBV28	CASRTTRVDMNTEAFF	TGTGCCAGCAGGACGACAAGGGTCGACATGAACACTGAAGCTTTCTTT
many	TRBJ2-3	TRBD2	TRBV12-3/TRBV12-4	CASSFLGTKADTQYF	TGTGCCAGCAGTTTCCTTGGGACTAAGGCAGATACGCAGTATTTT
many	TRBJ1-5	-	TRBV6-4	CASSDSANQPQHF	TGTGCCAGCAGTGACTCGGCCAATCAGCCCCAGCATTTT
-	TRBJ2-6	-	TRBV30	CAWSATGANVLTF	TGTGCCTGGAGTGCCACTGGGGCCAACGTCCTGACTTTC
-	TRBJ2-7	-	TRBV12-3/TRBV12-4	CASSLNGLYEQYF	TGTGCCAGCAGTTTAAACGGGCTCTACGAGCAGTACTTC
medium-sized	TRBJ1-5	-	TRBV6-2/TRBV6-3	CASSSSETGPQHF	TGTGCCAGCAGTTCCTCGGAGACAGGTCCCCAGCATTTT
many	TRBJ2-7	-	TRBV7-2	CASSPDGYEQYF	TGTGCCAGCAGCCCGGACGGCTACGAGCAGTACTTC
-	TRBJ2-2	TRBD2	TRBV11-1	CASSSSGAGDTGELFF	TGTGCCAGCAGCTCCTCGGGAGCGGGGGACACCGGGGAGCTGTTTTTT
many	TRBJ2-5	-	TRBV7-9	CASSRGGLTETQYF	TGTGCCAGCAGCCGAGGGGGACTGACGGAGACCCAGTACTTC
many	TRBJ2-5	-	TRBV5-1	CASSLHSEGGHPRVETQYF	TGCGCCAGCAGCTTACATTCGGAGGGGGGACACCCTCGGGTAGAGACCCAGTACTTC
-	TRBJ1-3	-	TRBV6-1	CASSEQGRPGNTIYF	TGTGCCAGCAGTGAACAGGGAAGACCGGGAAACACCATATATTTT
few	TRBJ2-5	-	TRBV30	CAWSWADQETQYF	TGTGCCTGGAGTTGGGCGGACCAAGAGACCCAGTACTTC
many	TRBJ1-6	TRBD1	TRBV6-5	CASSRGTGKNSPLHF	TGTGCCAGCAGTAGGGGGACAGGGAAGAATTCACCCCTCCACTTT
-	TRBJ2-2	TRBD1	TRBV4-1	CASSQAPRTGLNTGELFF	TGCGCCAGCAGCCAAGCCCCTCGGACAGGTTTGAACACCGGGGAGCTGTTTTTT
-	TRBJ2-7	-	TRBV24-1	CATSDDSRSPYEQYF	TGTGCCACCAGTGACGACAGCAGGAGTCCCTACGAGCAGTACTTC
-	TRBJ2-7	TRBD1	TRBV5-1	CASSLNRGSYEQYF	TGCGCCAGCAGCTTAAACAGGGGCTCCTACGAGCAGTACTTC
many	TRBJ1-1	-	TRBV7-9	CASSFAVGVSTEAFF	TGTGCCAGCAGCTTTGCAGTCGGGGTGAGCACTGAAGCTTTCTTT
many	TRBJ2-4	TRBD2	TRBV6-1	CASREGEKVGRANIQYF	TGTGCCAGCAGGGAGGGGGAAAAGGTCGGGAGGGCCAACATTCAGTACTTC
few	TRBJ1-1	-	TRBV3-1	CASSQVSRTMAFF	TGTGCCAGCAGCCAAGTTTCACGGACGATGGCTTTCTTT
-	TRBJ2-7	TRBD2	TRBV29-1	CSVVGGNPYEQYF	TGCAGCGTTGTCGGGGGGAATCCCTACGAGCAGTACTTC
many	TRBJ1-1	-	TRBV9	CASSDRMNTEAFF	TGTGCCAGCAGCGACCGTATGAACACTGAAGCTTTCTTT